The 30 T cell receptor beta chains given below trace back to one sample, sequenced in a study of human T cells and chemical hapten exposure. MiXCR was run by TCRdb on the RACE reads, yielding one entry per CDR3 protein. The sample includes nearly 95,000 distinct CDR3 sequences, roughly 11% of them seen just once. Indicated time point: patch test 2, 6 weeks after DPC sensitization. Specified treatment: therapeutic diphenylcyclopropenone sensitization with weekly scalp DPC. The source was whole blood, collected in connection with sensitization to the hapten diphenylcyclopropenone (DPC). The source of these receptors is a man aged 40-55 years with alopecia areata. Some clones in this sample may be carry-over from other donors' samples.

V gene TRBV7-2 combines with J gene TRBJ2-5; 11 nucleotides align to TRBD2. Unmatched junction bases numbered 2, after V lost 1 base and J lost 4 bases. Germline loops: CDR1 SGHTA, CDR2 FQGNSA. This CDR3 contains 15 residues. The CDR3: CASSLVAGGGETQYF. The CDR3 DNA follows: TGTGCCAGCAGCTTAGTAGCGGGAGGGGGAGAGACCCAGTACTTC.

This clonotype occurred a few times. The V and J genes are TRBV20-1 and TRBJ2-5, with a possible D match to TRBD2 (6 bases). Per the germline V gene, CDR1 is DFQATT and CDR2 is SNEGSKA (reference sequence). This CDR3 contains 15 residues. Trimming took off 0 bases at V and 5 bases at J, with 16 bases between the two ends. The CDR3: CSARDIAGWLETQYF. CDR3 coding DNA: TGCAGTGCTAGAGATATTGCGGGATGGTTGGAGACCCAGTACTTC.

This clonotype was seen more than once but under ten times. V usage is TRBV28 and J usage is TRBJ2-5, with TRBD2 identical over 10 bases. V was pared by 8 bases and J by 4 bases, with 16 bases of the junction left unmatched. The CDR3 contains 17 residues. Germline loops: CDR1 MDHEN, CDR2 SYDVKM. This chain's CDR3 is CASGQGLAVLWGETQYF. CDR3 nucleotide sequence: TGTGCCAGCGGGCAAGGACTAGCGGTCCTCTGGGGAGAGACCCAGTACTTC.

This clonotype was counted at least ten times. The J gene is TRBJ1-4, the V gene TRBV5-6; unclear D gene. The CDR3 loop spans 15 amino acids. The germline gives CDR1 SGHDT, CDR2 YYEEEE. With 4 bases removed from V and 3 bases from J, the gap between germline ends came to 13 bases. The CDR3 loop reads CASSLGGRPNEKLFF. DNA of the CDR3: TGTGCCAGCAGCCTGGGAGGGCGGCCTAATGAAAAACTGTTTTTT.

This clonotype came up many times. The chain has TRBV12-3 or TRBV12-4 and TRBJ1-5, with 7 bases identical to TRBD1. The CDR3 has 15 residues. The V gene end was trimmed by 5 bases and the J gene end by 6 bases; junction bases not matched to a gene: 10. The DNA of the CDR3 is TGTGCCAGCAGTGCACAGGGGACGACCGGTCAGCCCCAGCATTTT. It is translated as CASSAQGTTGQPQHF.

This clonotype was picked up a small number of times. This chain links TRBV6-5 with TRBJ2-2; 8 bases align to TRBD2. The CDR3 contains 15 residues. Germline V lookup: CDR1 MNHEY, CDR2 SVGAGI. The V segment lost 6 bases and the J segment 4 bases; nucleotides outside the gene matches: 7. The CDR3 sequence is CASRAGGRGTGELFF. In nucleotides, the CDR3 is TGTGCCAGCAGGGCGGGAGGACGAGGCACCGGGGAGCTGTTTTTT.

The table lists this clonotype with a few counts. V usage is TRBV10-3 and J usage is TRBJ2-5; tentatively, D is TRBD1 (6 bases). The length of the CDR3 is 14 residues. The V gene's germline CDR1 is ENHRY and CDR2 SYGVKD. Between the trimmed V and J ends, which lost 6 bases and 6 bases, there was a span of 17 bases. CDR3: CAISLGTPPKTQYF. For the CDR3, the DNA is TGTGCCATCAGCCTCGGGACACCCCCGAAGACCCAGTACTTC.

This clonotype has a handful of counts. The chain uses TRBV11-1 and TRBJ2-7; no definite D call. Germline lookup yields CDR1 SGHAT and CDR2 FQDESV (reference sequence). V gave up 6 bases and J gave up 0 bases, with 9 bases separating them. This CDR3 has 13 amino acids. The CDR3 region has the DNA TGTGCCAGCAGGAACTCCGGCTCCTACGAGCAGTACTTC. It yields the protein CASRNSGSYEQYF.

In regard to this clonotype: Given a much more abundant clone one base away, this may be a read error. This chain uses TRBV7-9 with TRBJ2-7; maybe TRBD2 (5 bases). The CDR3 is made up of 14 amino acids. Germline CDR1 reads SEHNR; CDR2 reads FQNEAQ (reference sequence). V dropped 5 bases and J dropped 7 bases, with 18 bases sitting between them. The CDR3 DNA is TGTGCCAGCAGCACAGACTGGTTCGGGGAAGAGCAGTACTTC. Translated, it gives CASSTDWFGEEQYF.

The V gene is TRBV3-1, the J gene TRBJ2-3; D gene ambiguous. Germline V gene lookup returns CDR1 LGHDT and CDR2 YNNKEL (reference sequence). Trimming shortened V by 1 base and J by 0 bases, and 8 bases separated the two germline ends. This CDR3 spans 15 amino acids. CDR3: CASSQGGTSTDTQYF. The CDR3 nucleotides are TGTGCCAGCAGCCAAGGGGGAACTAGCACAGATACGCAGTATTTT.

This clonotype has more than one count but fewer than ten. The chain recombines TRBV29-1 with TRBJ2-7, with 11 nucleotides matching TRBD2. V was clipped by 7 bases and J by 1 base; unmatched bases: 9. This CDR3 is built from 15 residues. Germline V gene lookup returns CDR1 SQVTM and CDR2 ANQGSEA. CDR3 protein: CSGGASGRSSYEQYF. The CDR3 nucleotides read TGCAGCGGAGGGGCTAGCGGGAGGTCTTCCTACGAGCAGTACTTC.

This clonotype was seen at least ten times. The chain joins TRBV11-1 to TRBJ2-5; D assignment may be TRBD1 or TRBD2 (5 bases each). Between the trimmed V and J ends, which lost 5 bases and 4 bases, there was a span of 14 bases. Per germline, CDR1 SGHAT and CDR2 FQDESV (reference sequence). The CDR3 runs 14 residues. Here the CDR3 reads CASSPTGPRETQYF. The DNA for the CDR3 is TGTGCCAGCAGCCCGACGGGGCCCAGAGAGACCCAGTACTTC.

The chain employs TRBV5-1 and TRBJ1-1; D is unresolved. This CDR3 comprises 15 residues. CDR1 and CDR2 from the germline V gene are SGHRS and YFSETQ. Trimming shortened V by 2 bases and J by 2 bases, and 13 bases separated the two germline ends. CDR3: CASSLNTNLNTEAFF. CDR3 in DNA: TGCGCCAGCAGCTTAAATACCAACCTAAACACTGAAGCTTTCTTT.

This clonotype was counted between two and nine times. DNA of the CDR3: TGTGCCAGCAGTTACCGGGGTTCTTCCACTGAAGCTTTCTTT. It specifies CASSYRGSSTEAFF. V gene TRBV6-2 or TRBV6-3 combines with J gene TRBJ1-1; D is uncertain. CDR1 is MNHEY and CDR2 is SVGEGT in the germline V gene. V lost 2 bases to trimming and J lost 4 bases, with 11 bases between them. The CDR3 totals 14 residues.

The chain employs TRBV29-1 and TRBJ2-7, with D maybe TRBD2 (7 bases). Trimming removed 0 bases from V and 7 bases from J, with 13 bases in between. The germline gives CDR1 SQVTM, CDR2 ANQGSEA. The length of the CDR3 is 13 residues. CDR3 DNA: TGCAGCGTTGAAGACGGGGAGGGGGGGGAGCAGTACGTC. Protein product: CSVEDGEGGEQYV.

This clonotype has just a few counts. The chain has TRBV20-1 and TRBJ2-3; 8 bases are shared with TRBD1. The germline CDR1 and CDR2 sequences are DFQATT and SNEGSKA (reference sequence). The CDR3 has 11 amino acids. V shed 0 bases and J 14 bases; nucleotides not matched to a gene: 4. This chain's CDR3 is CSARDMDRAYF. CDR3 sequence (DNA): TGCAGTGCTAGAGATATGGACAGGGCGTATTTT.

This clonotype was picked up a small number of times. The rearrangement uses TRBV20-1 and TRBJ1-1; no clear D. Trimming took 0 bases from V and 5 from J, leaving 13 bases between them. Germline loops: CDR1 DFQATT, CDR2 SNEGSKA (reference sequence). The CDR3 is 14 residues long. The CDR3 spells CSARDWDSPTEAFF. CDR3 DNA: TGCAGTGCTAGAGATTGGGATAGCCCGACTGAAGCTTTCTTT.

This clonotype was recorded a few times. The gene calls are TRBV30 and TRBJ2-1, with D possibly TRBD2 on 8 matching bases. V shed 4 bases and J shed 4 bases, with 17 bases lying between them. CDR3 length: 15 amino acids. In germline, CDR1 is GTSNPN, CDR2 SVGIG (reference sequence). For the CDR3, the DNA is TGTGCCTGGACCCCGGGAGGGGGCGTATACAATGAGCAGTTCTTC. Encoded protein: CAWTPGGGVYNEQFF.

V usage is TRBV4-1 and J usage is TRBJ2-1, with 9 bases matching TRBD2. The CDR3 runs to 16 residues. The germline V gene has CDR1 MGHRA and CDR2 YSYEKL. V was clipped by 4 bases and J by 4 bases; unmatched bases: 8. CDR3 protein: CASSRPGLAGYNEQFF. DNA of the CDR3: TGCGCCAGCAGCCGACCGGGCCTAGCGGGATACAATGAGCAGTTCTTC.

V and J are TRBV9 and TRBJ2-3; TRBD2 aligns across 12 bases. The CDR3 sequence is 15 residues long. V trimming: 3 bases; J trimming: 2 bases; junction bases outside the gene matches: 1. Germline-derived CDR1 and CDR2 are SGDLS and YYNGEE. This CDR3 is CASSASGRATDTQYF. For the CDR3, the DNA is TGTGCCAGCAGCGCTAGCGGGAGGGCCACAGATACGCAGTATTTT.

This clonotype was found a few times. The rearrangement uses TRBV6-5 and TRBJ2-7; D gene ambiguous. This CDR3 has 14 residues. The ends were cut back, 3 bases at V and 3 bases at J, with 12 bases in the middle. The V gene's germline CDR1 is MNHEY and CDR2 SVGAGI. CDR3 nucleotide sequence: TGTGCCAGCAGTTATAGTACAGAGCTCTACGAGCAGTACGTC. Translated, it gives CASSYSTELYEQYV.

This clonotype was detected only a few times. Here the CDR3 reads CASSPPSLTGELFF. CDR3 DNA: TGTGCCAGCAGTCCCCCTTCCCTCACCGGGGAGCTGTTTTTT. V gene TRBV28 combines with J gene TRBJ2-2, with D uncertain. The CDR3 is 14 residues long. V lost 5 bases to trimming and J lost 4 bases, with 11 bases between them. In germline, CDR1 is MDHEN, CDR2 SYDVKM. The whole variable domain, filled in from reference TRBV28 and TRBJ2-2, reads DVKVTQSSRYLVKRTGEKVFLECVQDMDHENMFWYRQDPGLGLRLIYFSYDVKMKEKGDIPEGYSVSREKKERFSLILESASTNQTSMYLCASSPPSLTGELFFGEGSRLTVL.

This clonotype was recorded at least ten times. V is TRBV4-1 and J is TRBJ1-2; D is unclear. Germline assignment: CDR1 MGHRA and CDR2 YSYEKL. With 1 base removed from V and 7 bases from J, the gap between germline ends came to 16 bases. The CDR3 contains 15 residues. CDR3 region: CASSQVGRLSFGYTF. CDR3 DNA: TGCGCCAGCAGCCAAGTCGGCAGACTTTCTTTTGGCTACACCTTC.

This clonotype has a count of ten or more. The chain has TRBV20-1 and TRBJ1-2; the D is unclear. CDR1 and CDR2 (germline): DFQATT, SNEGSKA (reference sequence). Between the trimmed V and J ends, which lost 0 bases and 9 bases, there was a span of 8 bases. The CDR3 is 11 residues long. The CDR3, as DNA: TGCAGTGCTAGAGACGAGGTGCGCTACACCTTC. It yields the protein CSARDEVRYTF.

In this sample, this clonotype turned up a few times. The rearrangement joins TRBV7-2 to TRBJ2-1; TRBD2 matches at 8 bases. The CDR3 consists of 15 residues. Germline CDR1 and CDR2: SGHTA and FQGNSA. Trimming removed 8 bases from V and 9 bases from J; junction bases left unmatched: 15. CDR3 bases: TGTGCCAGCCGACCTCCGGGAGGGCCCTCGGCTGAGCAGTTCTTC. This translates into CASRPPGGPSAEQFF.

The chain combines TRBV7-2 with TRBJ1-1, with D perhaps TRBD1 (6 bases). The CDR3 loop spans 15 amino acids. The germline gives CDR1 SGHTA, CDR2 FQGNSA. V was cut by 4 bases and J by 10 bases, with 22 bases left in between. The CDR3 DNA is TGTGCCAGCAGCTCAGAACCCAGGGGAGGGGCGGGAGCTTTCTTT. Its translation is CASSSEPRGGAGAFF.

The table lists this clonotype with a count of one. The chain employs TRBV29-1 and TRBJ2-5; D remains ambiguous. Germline V CDR1 and CDR2: SQVTM, ANQGSEA. This CDR3 is 10 amino acids long. Deletions cut 4 bases from V and 4 bases from J, with 4 bases between. CDR3 sequence: CSVGLETQYF. CDR3 coding DNA: TGCAGCGTTGGGTTAGAGACCCAGTACTTC.

The J gene is TRBJ1-4, the V gene TRBV28; no reliable D call. Germline loops: CDR1 MDHEN, CDR2 SYDVKM. The CDR3 contains 14 residues. V was clipped by 5 bases and J by 4 bases, with 11 bases between them. The CDR3 spells CASSLTANNEKLFF. CDR3 nucleotide sequence: TGTGCCAGCAGTCTAACAGCTAATAATGAAAAACTGTTTTTT.

V and J are TRBV7-2 and TRBJ1-4; the D is unclear. The CDR3 contains 14 residues. CDR1 is SGHTA and CDR2 is FQGNSA in the germline V gene. The V and J ends lost 4 bases and 0 bases respectively, with 6 bases between them. The CDR3 protein is CASSSRATNEKLFF. The CDR3 DNA is TGTGCCAGCAGCTCTAGGGCAACTAATGAAAAACTGTTTTTT.

This clonotype has ten or more counts. The V call is TRBV21-1, the J call TRBJ1-1; whether TRBD1, the table's D call, matches the DNA was not checked. TRBV21-1 constitutes a pseudogene. The CDR3 sequence is 14 residues long. CDR3 in amino acids: CASTVLQGRREAFF. CDR3 DNA: TGTGCCAGCACCGTCCTACAGGGGCGTCGTGAAGCTTTCTTT.